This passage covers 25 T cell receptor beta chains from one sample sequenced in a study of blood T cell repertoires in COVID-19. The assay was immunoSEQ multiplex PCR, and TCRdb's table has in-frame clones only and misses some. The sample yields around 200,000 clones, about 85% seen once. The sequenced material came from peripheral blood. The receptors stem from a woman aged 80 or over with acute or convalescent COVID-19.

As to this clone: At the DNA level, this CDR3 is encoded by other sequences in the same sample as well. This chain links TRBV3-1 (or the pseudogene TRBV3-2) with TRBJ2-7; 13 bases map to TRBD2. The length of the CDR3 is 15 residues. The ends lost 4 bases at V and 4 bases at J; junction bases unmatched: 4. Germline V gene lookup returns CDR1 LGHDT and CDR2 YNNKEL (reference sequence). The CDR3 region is CASSLGTSGIYEQYF. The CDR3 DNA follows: TGTGCCAGCAGCCTTGGGACTAGCGGGATATACGAGCAGTACTTC.

CDR3 bases: TGTGCCAGCAGTTTCCCCTCAGGGCCCCTTGAGGAAAAACTGTTTTTT. This encodes CASSFPSGPLEEKLFF. The genes are TRBV6-5 and TRBJ1-4, with a tentative D call TRBD1 (5 bases). CDR3 length: 16 residues. The V and J ends lost 4 bases and 8 bases respectively, with 20 bases between them. Per the germline V gene, CDR1 is MNHEY and CDR2 is SVGAGI.

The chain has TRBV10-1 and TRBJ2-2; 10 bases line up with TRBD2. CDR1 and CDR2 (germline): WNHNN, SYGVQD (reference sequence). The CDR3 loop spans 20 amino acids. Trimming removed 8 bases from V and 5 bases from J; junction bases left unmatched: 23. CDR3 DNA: TGCGCCAGCGCCCGAAGGAGCGGGAGGGCCTGGGGGGATAGGACCGGGGAGCTGTTTTTT. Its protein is CASARRSGRAWGDRTGELFF.

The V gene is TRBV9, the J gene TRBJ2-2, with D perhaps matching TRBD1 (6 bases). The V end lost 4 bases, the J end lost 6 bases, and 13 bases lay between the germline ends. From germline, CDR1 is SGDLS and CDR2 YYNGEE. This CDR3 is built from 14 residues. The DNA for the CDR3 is TGTGCCAGCAGCTCCACAGGGTTTGCCGGGGAGCTGTTTTTT. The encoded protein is CASSSTGFAGELFF.

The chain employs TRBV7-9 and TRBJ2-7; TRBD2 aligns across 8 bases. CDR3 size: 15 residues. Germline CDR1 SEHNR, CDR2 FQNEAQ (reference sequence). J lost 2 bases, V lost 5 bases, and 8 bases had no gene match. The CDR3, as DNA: TGTGCCAGCAGCCCCATAACTAGCGGACCCTACGAGCAGTACTTC. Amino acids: CASSPITSGPYEQYF.

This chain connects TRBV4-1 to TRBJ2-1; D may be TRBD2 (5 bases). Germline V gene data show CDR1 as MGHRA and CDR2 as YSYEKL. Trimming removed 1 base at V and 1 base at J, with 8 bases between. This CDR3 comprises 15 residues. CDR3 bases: TGCGCCAGCAGCCAAGGGAGGATGTCCTACAATGAGCAGTTCTTC. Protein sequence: CASSQGRMSYNEQFF.

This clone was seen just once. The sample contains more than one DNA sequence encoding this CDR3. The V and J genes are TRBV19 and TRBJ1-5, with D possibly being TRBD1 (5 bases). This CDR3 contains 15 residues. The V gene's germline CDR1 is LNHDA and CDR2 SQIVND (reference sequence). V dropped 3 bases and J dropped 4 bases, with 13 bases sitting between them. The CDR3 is CASSMGRVGNQPQHF. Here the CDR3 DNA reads TGTGCCAGTAGTATGGGCAGGGTCGGAAATCAGCCCCAGCATTTT. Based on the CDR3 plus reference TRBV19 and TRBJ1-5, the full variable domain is DGGITQSPKYLFRKEGQNVTLSCEQNLNHDAMYWYRQDPGQGLRLIYYSQIVNDFQKGDIAEGYSVSREKKESFPLTVTSAQKNPTAFYLCASSMGRVGNQPQHFGDGTRLSIL.

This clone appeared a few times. CDR3 nucleotides: TGTGCCAGCTCCCTAGGGGGACAGGGTGAAAAACTGTTTTTT. Translation gives CASSLGGQGEKLFF. The chain combines TRBV28 with TRBJ1-4, with TRBD1 matching 9 bases. CDR3 length: 14 residues. Losses at the gene ends were 8 bases for V and 7 bases for J; bases not matched to a gene: 8. Germline CDR1 and CDR2: MDHEN and SYDVKM.

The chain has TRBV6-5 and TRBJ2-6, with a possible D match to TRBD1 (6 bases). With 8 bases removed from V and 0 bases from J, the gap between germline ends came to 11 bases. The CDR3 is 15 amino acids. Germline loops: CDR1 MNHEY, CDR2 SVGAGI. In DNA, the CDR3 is TGTGCCAGCCTACCACAGGGCTCTGGGGCCAACGTCCTGACTTTC. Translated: CASLPQGSGANVLTF.

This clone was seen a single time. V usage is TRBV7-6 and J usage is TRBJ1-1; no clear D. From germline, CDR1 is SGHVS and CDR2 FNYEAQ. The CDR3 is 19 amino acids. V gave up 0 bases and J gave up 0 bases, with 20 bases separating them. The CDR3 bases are TGTGCCAGCAGCTTAGCGGGCAGGTCGAGCCTATTCATGAACACTGAAGCTTTCTTT. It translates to CASSLAGRSSLFMNTEAFF.

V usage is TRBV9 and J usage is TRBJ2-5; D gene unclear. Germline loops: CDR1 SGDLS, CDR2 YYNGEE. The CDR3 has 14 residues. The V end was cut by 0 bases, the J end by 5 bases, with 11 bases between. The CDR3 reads CASSVGTSPETQYF. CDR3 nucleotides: TGTGCCAGCAGCGTAGGAACATCGCCGGAGACCCAGTACTTC.

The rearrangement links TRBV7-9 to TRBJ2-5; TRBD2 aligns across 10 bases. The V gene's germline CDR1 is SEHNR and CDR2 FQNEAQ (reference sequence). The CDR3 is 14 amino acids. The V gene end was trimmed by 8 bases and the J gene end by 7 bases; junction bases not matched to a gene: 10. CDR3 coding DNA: TGTGCCAGCGACTCTAGCGGGAGTCAGGGGACCCAGTACTTC. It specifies CASDSSGSQGTQYF.

In DNA, the CDR3 is TGTGCCAGCAGGGAGTATAGCAATCAGCCCCAGCATTTT. This sequence encodes CASREYSNQPQHF. This sequence joins TRBV2 and TRBJ1-5, with D unresolved. The CDR3 is made up of 13 amino acids. Germline V gene data show CDR1 as SNHLY and CDR2 as FYNNEI. V lost 6 bases, J lost 0 bases, and 6 bases lay in between.

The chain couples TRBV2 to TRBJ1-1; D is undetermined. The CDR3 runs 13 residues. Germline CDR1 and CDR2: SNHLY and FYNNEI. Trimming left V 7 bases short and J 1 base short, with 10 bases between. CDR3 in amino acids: CASTQDSNTEAFF. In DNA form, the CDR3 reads TGTGCCAGCACCCAAGACTCGAACACTGAAGCTTTCTTT.

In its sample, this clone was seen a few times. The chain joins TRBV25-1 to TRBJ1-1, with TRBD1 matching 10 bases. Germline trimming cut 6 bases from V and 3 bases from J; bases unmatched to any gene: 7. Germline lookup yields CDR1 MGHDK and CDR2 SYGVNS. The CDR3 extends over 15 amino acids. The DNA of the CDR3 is TGTGCCAGCAGCCCCCGACAGGGGGCAGACACTGAAGCTTTCTTT. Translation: CASSPRQGADTEAFF. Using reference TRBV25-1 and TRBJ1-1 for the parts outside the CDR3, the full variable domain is EADIYQTPRYLVIGTGKKITLECSQTMGHDKMYWYQQDPGMELHLIHYSYGVNSTEKGDLSSESTVSRIRTEHFPLTLESARPSHTSQYLCASSPRQGADTEAFFGQGTRLTVV.

The CDR3 sequence: CASSLLAGGLGTGELFF. The DNA for the CDR3 is TGTGCCAGCAGTTTACTAGCGGGAGGGTTGGGCACCGGGGAGCTGTTTTTT. V usage is TRBV28 and J usage is TRBJ2-2; TRBD2 matches at 12 bases. Trimming cost V 2 bases and J 4 bases; bases outside gene matches: 5. Germline V gene lookup returns CDR1 MDHEN and CDR2 SYDVKM. CDR3 length equals 17 residues.

The CDR3 DNA sequence: TGTGCCACCCTGGGGACAGGCGATTATTCACCCCTCCACTTT. It translates to CATLGTGDYSPLHF. The chain is built from TRBV6-5 and TRBJ1-6, with 8 bases matching TRBD1. The CDR3 covers 14 residues. Germline V gives CDR1 MNHEY, CDR2 SVGAGI. Trimming took 10 bases from V and 8 from J; bases not matched to a gene: 10.

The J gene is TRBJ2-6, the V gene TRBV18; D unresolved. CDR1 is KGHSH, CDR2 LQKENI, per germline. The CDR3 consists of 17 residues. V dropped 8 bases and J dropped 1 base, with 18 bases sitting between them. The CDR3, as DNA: TGTGCCAGCGCTCACAGAACGGTGCGATCTGGGGCCAACGTCCTGACTTTC. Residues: CASAHRTVRSGANVLTF. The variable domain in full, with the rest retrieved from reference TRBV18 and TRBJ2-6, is NAGVMQNPRHLVRRRGQEARLRCSPMKGHSHVYWYRQLPEEGLKFMVYLQKENIIDESGMPKERFSAEFPKEGPSILRIQQVVRGDSAAYFCASAHRTVRSGANVLTFGAGSRLTVL.

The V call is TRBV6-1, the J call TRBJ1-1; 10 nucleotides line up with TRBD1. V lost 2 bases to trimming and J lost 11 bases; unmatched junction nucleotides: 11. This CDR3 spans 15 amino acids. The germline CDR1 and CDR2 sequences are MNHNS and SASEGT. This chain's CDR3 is CASSEPGTGEVEAFF. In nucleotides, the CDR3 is TGTGCCAGCAGTGAACCCGGGACAGGGGAAGTTGAGGCTTTCTTT.

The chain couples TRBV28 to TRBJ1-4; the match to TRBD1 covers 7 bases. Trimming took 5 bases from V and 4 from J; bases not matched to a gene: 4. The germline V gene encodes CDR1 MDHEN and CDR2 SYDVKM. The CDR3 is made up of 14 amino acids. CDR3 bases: TGTGCCAGCAGTCTACAGGGGAATAATGAAAAACTGTTTTTT. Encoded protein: CASSLQGNNEKLFF.

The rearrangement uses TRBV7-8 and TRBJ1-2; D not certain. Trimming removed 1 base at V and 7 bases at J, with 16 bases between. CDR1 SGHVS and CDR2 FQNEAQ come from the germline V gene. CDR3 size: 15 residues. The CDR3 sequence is CASSLVFAVPSGYTF. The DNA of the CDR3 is TGTGCCAGCAGCTTAGTATTCGCAGTTCCCTCTGGCTACACCTTC.

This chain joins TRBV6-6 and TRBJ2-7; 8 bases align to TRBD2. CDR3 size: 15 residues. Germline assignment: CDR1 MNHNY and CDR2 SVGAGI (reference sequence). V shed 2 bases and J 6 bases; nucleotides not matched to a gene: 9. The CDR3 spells CASSYLASGLSEQYF. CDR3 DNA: TGTGCCAGCAGTTACCTAGCTAGCGGGCTGAGCGAGCAGTACTTC.

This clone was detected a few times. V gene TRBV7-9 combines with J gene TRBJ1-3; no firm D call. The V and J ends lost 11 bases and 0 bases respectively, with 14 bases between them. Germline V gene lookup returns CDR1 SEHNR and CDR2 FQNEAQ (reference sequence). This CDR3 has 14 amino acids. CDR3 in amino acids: CAVGRGPSGNTIYF. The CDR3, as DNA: TGTGCCGTCGGGCGGGGTCCCTCTGGAAACACCATATATTTT.

This chain's CDR3 is CASSANGQGTSETQYF. The CDR3 nucleotides are TGTGCCAGCAGCGCTAACGGACAGGGGACATCAGAGACCCAGTACTTC. The V and J genes are TRBV5-8 and TRBJ2-5, with 9 bases matching TRBD1. The junction had 11 bases not matched to a gene; V was cut back by 4 bases and J by 4 bases. Germline CDR1 is SGHTS and CDR2 is YDEGEE. This CDR3 has 16 residues.

CDR3 in amino acids: CASSITGQLNSPLHF. DNA of the CDR3: TGTGCCAGTAGTATTACTGGACAGCTCAATTCACCCCTCCACTTT. V and J are TRBV19 and TRBJ1-6, with D possibly TRBD1 on 6 matching bases. Trimming removed 3 bases at V and 7 bases at J, with 13 bases between. This CDR3 is 15 amino acids long. Germline V gene data show CDR1 as LNHDA and CDR2 as SQIVND (reference sequence). Full variable domain (rest looked up from reference TRBV19 and TRBJ1-6): DGGITQSPKYLFRKEGQNVTLSCEQNLNHDAMYWYRQDPGQGLRLIYYSQIVNDFQKGDIAEGYSVSREKKESFPLTVTSAQKNPTAFYLCASSITGQLNSPLHFGNGTRLTVT.